This TCR beta chain is drawn from a study of response to subunit inactivated influenza vaccine. V lost 5 bases to trimming and J lost 0 bases, with 10 bases between them. Germline V lookup: CDR1 LGHDT, CDR2 YNNKEL (reference sequence). The CDR3 length is 15 residues. Each CDR3 protein is one row after TCRdb ran MiXCR on the RT-PCR reads. The table lists roughly 180,000 distinct CDR3 sequences, nearly 9.5% of them singletons. Study-wide findings and caveats: Researchers suggested that each seasonal influenza vaccination recruits few new T cells.

This clonotype was observed a handful of times. Its antigen is undetermined. The sequencing used non-naive T cells sorted from PBMCs, collected on the day of vaccination. The chain joins TRBV3-1 to TRBJ2-2; D unclear. The origin of this receptor is a man in his fifties who received an inactivated influenza vaccine. Here the CDR3 reads CASSAGSTNTGELFF. The CDR3 DNA sequence: TGTGCCAGCAGCGCCGGGTCCACGAACACCGGGGAGCTGTTTTTT. Drawing the rest from reference TRBV3-1 and TRBJ2-2, the complete variable domain is DTAVSQTPKYLVTQMGNDKSIKCEQNLGHDTMYWYKQDSKKFLKIMFSYNNKELIINETVPNRFSPKSPDKAHLNLHINSLELGDSAVYFCASSAGSTNTGELFFGEGSRLTVL.